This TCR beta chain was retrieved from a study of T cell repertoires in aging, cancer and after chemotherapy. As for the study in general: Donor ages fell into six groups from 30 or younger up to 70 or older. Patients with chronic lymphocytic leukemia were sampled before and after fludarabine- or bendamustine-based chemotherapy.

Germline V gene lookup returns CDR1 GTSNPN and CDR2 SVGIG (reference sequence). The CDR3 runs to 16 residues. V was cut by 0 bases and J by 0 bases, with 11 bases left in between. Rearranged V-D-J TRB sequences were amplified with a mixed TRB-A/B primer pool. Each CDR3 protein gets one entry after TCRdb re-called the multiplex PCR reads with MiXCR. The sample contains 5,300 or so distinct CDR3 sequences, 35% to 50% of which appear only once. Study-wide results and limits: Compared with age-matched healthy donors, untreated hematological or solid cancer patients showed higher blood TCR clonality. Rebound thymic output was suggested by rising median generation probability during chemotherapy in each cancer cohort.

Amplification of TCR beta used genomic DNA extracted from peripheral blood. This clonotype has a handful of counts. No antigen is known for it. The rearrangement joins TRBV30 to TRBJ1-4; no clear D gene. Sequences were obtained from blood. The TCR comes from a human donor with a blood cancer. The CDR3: CAWSVTEISTNEKLFF. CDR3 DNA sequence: TGTGCCTGGAGTGTAACAGAAATTTCAACTAATGAAAAACTGTTTTTT.